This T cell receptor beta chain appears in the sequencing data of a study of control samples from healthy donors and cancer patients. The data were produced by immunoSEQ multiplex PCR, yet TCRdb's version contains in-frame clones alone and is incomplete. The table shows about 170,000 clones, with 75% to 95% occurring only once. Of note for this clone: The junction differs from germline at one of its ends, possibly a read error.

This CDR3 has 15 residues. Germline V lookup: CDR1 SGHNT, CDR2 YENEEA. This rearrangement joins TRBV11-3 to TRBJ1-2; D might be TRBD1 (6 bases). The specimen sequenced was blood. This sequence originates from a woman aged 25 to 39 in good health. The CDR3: CVSSTSYQGRNGYTF. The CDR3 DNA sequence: TGTGTCAGCAGCACGTCTTACCAGGGGAGGAATGGCTACACCTTC. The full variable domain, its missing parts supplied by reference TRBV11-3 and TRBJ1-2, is EAGVVQSPRYKIIEKKQPVAFWCNPISGHNTLYWYLQNLGQGPELLIRYENEEAVDDSQLPKDRFSAERLKGVDSTLKIQPAELGDSAVYLCVSSTSYQGRNGYTFGSGTRLTVV.